The 12 T cell receptor beta chains below all came from one sample that was sequenced in a study of early T cells in non-severe SARS-CoV-2 infection. TCRdb called the 5' RACE reads again in MiXCR, with one record for every CDR3 protein. Among 70,000 or so distinct CDR3 sequences listed, roughly 13% were seen once. Sequencing was performed on whole blood. The receptors shown here come from an adult who was a healthcare worker with PCR-confirmed SARS-CoV-2 infection or an uninfected control (not recorded which).

The V and J genes are TRBV9 and TRBJ2-3; 16 nucleotides match TRBD2. The germline V gene encodes CDR1 SGDLS and CDR2 YYNGEE. This CDR3 contains 16 residues. V gave up 4 bases and J gave up 7 bases; unmatched junction bases: 6. The CDR3 sequence: CASSPGTSGGAYTQYF. The CDR3 nucleotides read TGTGCCAGCAGCCCAGGGACTAGCGGGGGGGCGTATACGCAGTATTTT.

The chain couples TRBV6-1 to TRBJ2-5, with D uncertain. V was cut by 4 bases and J by 1 base, with 7 bases left in between. The CDR3 length is 13 residues. Per germline, CDR1 MNHNS and CDR2 SASEGT. Here the CDR3 DNA reads TGTGCCAGCAGTGCAAGCCCCCAAGAGACCCAGTACTTC. The encoded protein is CASSASPQETQYF.

J is TRBJ2-5 and V is TRBV7-8; perhaps TRBD1 as D (5 bases). CDR1 and CDR2 from the germline V gene are SGHVS and FQNEAQ. The CDR3 totals 13 residues. V was shortened by 7 bases and J by 3 bases, with 12 bases between the two germline ends. DNA of the CDR3: TGTGCCAGCAACCCCGCAGGGAAAGAGACCCAGTACTTC. It specifies CASNPAGKETQYF.

There are many counts of this clonotype. This chain connects TRBV7-8 to TRBJ1-2, with unresolved D. Germline CDR1 is SGHVS and CDR2 is FQNEAQ. The CDR3 loop spans 13 amino acids. The V end was cut by 4 bases, the J end by 5 bases, with 11 bases between. CDR3 amino acids: CASSYGGSYGYTF. CDR3 DNA sequence: TGTGCCAGCAGCTACGGTGGCAGTTATGGCTACACCTTC.

A few counts support this clonotype. The chain carries TRBV5-1 and TRBJ2-1, with 7 bases identical to TRBD1. The CDR3 consists of 15 residues. The germline V gene has CDR1 SGHRS and CDR2 YFSETQ. Trimming took 2 bases from V and 1 from J; bases not matched to a gene: 3. Here the CDR3 DNA reads TGCGCCAGCAGCTTCACAGGGGATTCCTACAATGAGCAGTTCTTC. Encoded protein: CASSFTGDSYNEQFF.

The chain joins TRBV20-1 to TRBJ1-4, with 7 positions matching TRBD1. CDR1 and CDR2 (germline): DFQATT, SNEGSKA (reference sequence). V lost 5 bases and J lost 3; bases outside the gene matches: 12. The CDR3 is made up of 16 amino acids. CDR3: CSAPRTGRPANEKLFF. The DNA for the CDR3 is TGCAGTGCTCCTCGGACAGGCCGTCCGGCTAATGAAAAACTGTTTTTT.

The table lists this clonotype with many counts. The J gene is TRBJ2-5, the V gene TRBV5-4; D possibly uses TRBD1 or TRBD2 (5 bases each). Germline lookup yields CDR1 SGHNT and CDR2 YYREEE (reference sequence). The CDR3 consists of 13 residues. Trimming pared 4 bases from V and 4 bases from J, leaving 11 bases between. The CDR3 sequence is CASSQGPLETQYF. CDR3 coding DNA: TGTGCCAGCAGCCAGGGACCATTAGAGACCCAGTACTTC.

This clonotype came up a few times. V gene TRBV12-3 or TRBV12-4 combines with J gene TRBJ2-4; 9 bases align to TRBD1. This CDR3 is built from 15 residues. With V trimmed by 6 bases and J by 9 bases, 12 bases remained unmatched. The CDR3 loop reads CASSPRGQGKGIQYF. The CDR3 DNA reads as TGTGCCAGCAGCCCAAGGGGACAGGGCAAAGGCATTCAGTACTTC.

This clonotype was found a few times. The chain carries TRBV28 and TRBJ2-7; a weak D match, TRBD2 (6 bases). This CDR3 contains 17 residues. CDR1 and CDR2 (germline): MDHEN, SYDVKM. V was trimmed by 3 bases and J by 4 bases, leaving 22 bases between them. Here the CDR3 reads CASSFLGGSEENYEQYF. In DNA form, the CDR3 reads TGTGCCAGCAGTTTTTTGGGAGGATCAGAGGAAAATTACGAGCAGTACTTC.

This chain connects TRBV29-1 to TRBJ1-1; no clear D gene. Germline CDR1 is SQVTM and CDR2 is ANQGSEA. V lost 7 bases and J lost 0, with 12 bases in between. The CDR3 totals 13 residues. The CDR3 sequence is CSANGQMNTEAFF. The CDR3 DNA follows: TGCAGCGCCAATGGGCAAATGAACACTGAAGCTTTCTTT.

This clonotype showed up many times. This chain connects TRBV2 to TRBJ2-1; 11 bases are shared with TRBD1. Per the germline V gene, CDR1 is SNHLY and CDR2 is FYNNEI. The V segment lost 6 bases and the J segment 6 bases; nucleotides outside the gene matches: 4. The CDR3 consists of 14 residues. Here the CDR3 DNA reads TGTGCCAGCAGCTTCGGGACAGGGGGCAATGAGCAGTTCTTC. Its translation: CASSFGTGGNEQFF.

In this sample, this clonotype turned up many times. This chain joins TRBV6-5 and TRBJ2-2; D is ambiguous. The germline CDR1 and CDR2 sequences are MNHEY and SVGAGI. CDR3 length: 18 residues. The V end lost 5 bases, the J end lost 6 bases, and 25 bases lay between the germline ends. The CDR3 sequence is CASSRVAARPGEPGELFF. The CDR3 nucleotides are TGTGCCAGCAGTAGGGTCGCGGCCAGACCCGGCGAACCCGGGGAGCTGTTTTTT.